This is a list of T cell receptor beta chains from one sample in a study of blood T cell repertoires in COVID-19. TCRdb's table, derived via immunoSEQ multiplex PCR, lists solely in-frame clones and lacks some. This table holds 300,000 to 400,000 clones, around nine tenths found once. The sequencing sample was made of PBMCs or T cells enriched from blood (not recorded which). The receptor set was obtained from a woman aged 25 to 45 with acute COVID-19. The CDR3 runs from the conserved cysteine through the conserved F or W. The D gene is left open where the match is weak. Clone size is shown for a subset of rows, as once, few, many or a class of expanded clone.

j_call	d_call	v_call	clone_size	cdr3_aa	cdr3_nt
TRBJ2-5	-	TRBV12-3/TRBV12-4	-	CASRIPSEAQYF	TGTGCCAGCAGGATCCCCTCGGAGGCCCAGTACTTC
TRBJ1-1	-	TRBV19	few	CASSRRVQWTEAFF	TGTGCCAGTAGCCGGAGGGTACAGTGGACTGAAGCTTTCTTT
TRBJ2-1	-	TRBV23-1	-	CASSLIGGCSYNEQFF	TGCGCCAGCAGTTTGATCGGGGGTTGCTCCTACAATGAGCAGTTCTTC
TRBJ2-1	TRBD1	TRBV18	-	CASSPGTATRNEQFF	TGTGCCAGCTCACCAGGGACAGCTACGCGGAATGAGCAGTTCTTC
TRBJ2-3	-	TRBV5-1	-	CASSLGTVTDTQYF	TGCGCCAGCAGCTTGGGGACAGTAACAGATACGCAGTATTTT
TRBJ2-3	TRBD2	TRBV9	-	CASSVLGRGVDTQYF	TGTGCCAGCAGCGTACTCGGGCGGGGGGTGGATACGCAGTATTTT
TRBJ2-1	-	TRBV7-9	-	CASSFQGGSEQFF	TGTGCCAGCAGCTTTCAGGGCGGCAGTGAGCAGTTCTTC
TRBJ1-1	TRBD1	TRBV7-9	-	CASIRTGENTEAFF	TGTGCCAGCATCCGGACAGGTGAGAACACTGAAGCTTTCTTT
TRBJ1-6	-	TRBV27	-	CASSRGQVYNSPLHF	TGTGCCAGCAGCCGCGGACAAGTATATAATTCACCCCTCCACTTT
TRBJ1-4	-	TRBV19	-	CASSIGGEVIEKLFF	TGTGCCAGTAGTATAGGAGGAGAAGTGATTGAAAAACTGTTTTTT
TRBJ1-4	TRBD1	TRBV11-2	-	CASSTTGGSNEKLFF	TGTGCCAGCAGCACGACAGGGGGGAGTAATGAAAAACTGTTTTTT
TRBJ2-1	TRBD2	TRBV4-2	-	CASRELAGGNNEQFF	TGTGCCAGCAGAGAGCTAGCGGGGGGCAACAATGAGCAGTTCTTC
TRBJ2-2	TRBD1	TRBV19	few	CASRLRDRGYAGELFF	TGTGCCTCCAGACTAAGGGACAGGGGGTACGCCGGGGAGCTGTTTTTT
TRBJ1-2	-	TRBV18	-	CASSPLQGDGYTF	TGTGCCAGCTCACCGCTACAGGGCGATGGCTACACCTTC
TRBJ2-2	TRBD1	TRBV7-9	few	CASSSPRTGGPGELFF	TGTGCCAGCAGCTCCCCCAGGACAGGGGGCCCCGGGGAGCTGTTTTTT
TRBJ1-5	-	TRBV28	-	CASSLPQGGSVDSNQPQHF	TGTGCCAGCAGTTTACCCCAGGGTGGCTCCGTTGATAGCAATCAGCCCCAGCATTTT